A single T cell receptor beta chain is shown here with its context. Antigen specificity is unknown. This sample is drawn from a study of T-cell reconstitution after alpha-beta-depleted transplantation in children. Notes on the study in general: It was newly produced T cells that mostly accounted for T-cell counts and diversity one year after transplant.

Preparation of the TCRbeta library involved a method that used unique molecular identifiers. TCRdb processed the PCR reads anew with MiXCR; each CDR3 protein has one entry. Found here are about 870,000 distinct CDR3 sequences, about 16% of them singletons; the top ten hold roughly 4.8%. Sequenced here: PBMCs, mostly from graft donor cells, sampled 360 days after TCRalphabeta/CD19-depleted stem cell transplant. The sequence came from a male patient aged 5 to 17 who had a stem cell transplant for acute lymphoblastic leukemia, so the T cells may come from the graft donor.

CDR3 nucleotides: TGTGCCAGCACTCCGGCCAAAGAGACCCAGTACTTC. Amino acid sequence: CASTPAKETQYF. This chain joins TRBV2 and TRBJ2-5; the D is unclear. The CDR3 totals 12 residues. Germline lookup yields CDR1 SNHLY and CDR2 FYNNEI. The V end was cut by 7 bases, the J end by 3 bases, with 9 bases between. Variable domain in full (rest from reference TRBV2 and TRBJ2-5): EPEVTQTPSHQVTQMGQEVILRCVPISNHLYFYWYRQILGQKVEFLVSFYNNEISEKSEIFDDQFSVERPDGSNFTLKIRSTKLEDSAMYFCASTPAKETQYFGPGTRLLVL.